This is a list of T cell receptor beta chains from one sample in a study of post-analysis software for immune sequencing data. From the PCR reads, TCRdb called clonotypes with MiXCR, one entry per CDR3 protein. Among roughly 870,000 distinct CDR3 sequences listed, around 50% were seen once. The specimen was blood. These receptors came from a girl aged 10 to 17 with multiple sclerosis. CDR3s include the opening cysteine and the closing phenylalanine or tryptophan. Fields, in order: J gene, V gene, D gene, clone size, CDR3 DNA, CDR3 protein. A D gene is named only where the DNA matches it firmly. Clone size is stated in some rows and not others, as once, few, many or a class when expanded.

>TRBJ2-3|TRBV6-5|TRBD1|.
TGTGCCAGCAATTTCCGGACAGGGGGCACAGATACGCAGTATTTT
CASNFRTGGTDTQYF
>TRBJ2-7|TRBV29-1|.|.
TGCAGCGTTGTCGTGTCTATCTACGAGCAGTACTTC
CSVVVSIYEQYF
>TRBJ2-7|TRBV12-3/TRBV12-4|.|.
TGTGCCAGCAGTTTATCGGACAGCTCCTACGAGCAGTACTTC
CASSLSDSSYEQYF
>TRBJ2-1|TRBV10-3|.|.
TGTGCCATCAGTGACCCCCGGAGGGGTCGGGAGCAGTTCTTC
CAISDPRRGREQFF
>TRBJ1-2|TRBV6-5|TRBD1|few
TGTGCCAGCAGTTACCAGAGGACAGGGAAATCCCACTATGGCTACACCTTC
CASSYQRTGKSHYGYTF
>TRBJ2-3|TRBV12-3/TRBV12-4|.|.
TGTGCCAGCAGTCCCGTGTCCACTTTCCCTAGCACAGATACGCAGTATTTT
CASSPVSTFPSTDTQYF
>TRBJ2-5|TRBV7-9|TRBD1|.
TGTGCCAGCAGCTTACGGGGACAGGGTGAGACCCAGTACTTC
CASSLRGQGETQYF
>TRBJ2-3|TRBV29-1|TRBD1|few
TGCAGCGTGGGGGCAACAGGGGATCGCACAGATACGCAGTATTTT
CSVGATGDRTDTQYF
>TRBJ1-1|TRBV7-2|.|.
TGTGCCAGCAGCCCCGGGCCCTTACTTCTGAACACTGAAGCTTTCTTT
CASSPGPLLLNTEAFF
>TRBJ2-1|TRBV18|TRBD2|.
TGTGCCAGCTCACCACCGACTAGCGGGGCCTATGAGCAGTTCTTC
CASSPPTSGAYEQFF
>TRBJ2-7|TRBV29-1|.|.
TGCAGCGTTGGAAAGGGTAACTACGAGCAGTACTTC
CSVGKGNYEQYF
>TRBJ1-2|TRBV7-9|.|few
TGTGCCAGCAGTTCAGGGGAGTTAGATGGCTACACCTTC
CASSSGELDGYTF
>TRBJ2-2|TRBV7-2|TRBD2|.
TGTGCCAGCAGCTTAATGACTAGCGGGAGAGGGGAGCTGTTTTTT
CASSLMTSGRGELFF
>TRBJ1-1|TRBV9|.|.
TGTGCCAGCAGCGTAGCCAGGGATACTGAAGCTTTCTTT
CASSVARDTEAFF
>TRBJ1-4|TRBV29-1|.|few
TGCAGCGCCGCGCAGGGTACAACTAATGAAAAACTGTTTTTT
CSAAQGTTNEKLFF
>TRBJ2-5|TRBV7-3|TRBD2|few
TGTGCCAGCAGCTTAACCGGGACTAGCGGCCAAGAGACCCAGTACTTC
CASSLTGTSGQETQYF
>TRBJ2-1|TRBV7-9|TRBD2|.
TGTGCCAGCAGCTTACAGCGGGGGCCCTATAATGAGCAGTTCTTC
CASSLQRGPYNEQFF
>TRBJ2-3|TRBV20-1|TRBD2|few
TGCAGTGCTCTCCTGACTAGCGGGAGTCCAGATACGCAGTATTTT
CSALLTSGSPDTQYF
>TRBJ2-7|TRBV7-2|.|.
TGTGCCAGCAGCTTATACCAGACAGGTGGCGAGCAGTACTTC
CASSLYQTGGEQYF
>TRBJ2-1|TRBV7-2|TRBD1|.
TGTGCCAGCAGAGGGGGCAGCGGTGAGCAGTTCTTC
CASRGGSGEQFF
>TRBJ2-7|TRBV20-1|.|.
TGCAGTGCTCGTACAGAAAACTACGAGCAGTACTTC
CSARTENYEQYF
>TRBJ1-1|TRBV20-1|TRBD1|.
TGCAGTGCTGGGGCTTTAGGACAGGGAAACACTGAAGCTTTCTTT
CSAGALGQGNTEAFF
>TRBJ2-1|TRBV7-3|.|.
TGTGCCAGCAGCTTAATGCCAGCGGGCTACAATGAGCAGTTCTTC
CASSLMPAGYNEQFF